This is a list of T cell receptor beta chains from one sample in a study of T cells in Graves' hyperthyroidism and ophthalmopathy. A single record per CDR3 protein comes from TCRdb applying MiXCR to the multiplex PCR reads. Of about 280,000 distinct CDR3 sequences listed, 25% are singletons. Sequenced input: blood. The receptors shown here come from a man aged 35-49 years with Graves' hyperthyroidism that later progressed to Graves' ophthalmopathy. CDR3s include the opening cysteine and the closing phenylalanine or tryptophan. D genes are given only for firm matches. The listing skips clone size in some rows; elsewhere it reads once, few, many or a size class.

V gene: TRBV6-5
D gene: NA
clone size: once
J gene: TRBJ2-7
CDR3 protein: CASSYTQVDAYEQYF
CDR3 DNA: TGTGCCAGCAGTTACACGCAAGTGGATGCCTACGAGCAGTACTTC

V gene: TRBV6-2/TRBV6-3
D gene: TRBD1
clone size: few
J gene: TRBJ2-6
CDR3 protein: CASRGLGQGPQISGANVLTF
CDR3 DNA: TGTGCCAGCAGGGGGCTGGGACAGGGGCCACAGATCTCTGGGGCCAACGTCCTGACTTTC

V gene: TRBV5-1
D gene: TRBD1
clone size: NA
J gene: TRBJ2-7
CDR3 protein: CASRPLGTGVYEQYF
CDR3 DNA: TGCGCCAGCAGGCCTCTCGGGACAGGGGTCTACGAGCAGTACTTC

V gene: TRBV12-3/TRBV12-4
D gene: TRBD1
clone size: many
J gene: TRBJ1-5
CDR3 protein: CASSHDRGDQPQHF
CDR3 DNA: TGTGCCAGCAGTCATGACAGGGGGGATCAGCCCCAGCATTTT

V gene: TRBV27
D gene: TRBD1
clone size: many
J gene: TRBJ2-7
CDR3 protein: CASSLSADRANTYEQYF
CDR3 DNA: TGTGCCAGCAGTTTATCCGCGGACAGGGCGAATACCTACGAGCAGTACTTC

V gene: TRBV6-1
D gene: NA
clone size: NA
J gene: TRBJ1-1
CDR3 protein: CASSWDGLNTEAFF
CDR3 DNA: TGTGCCAGCTCCTGGGACGGGTTGAACACTGAAGCTTTCTTT

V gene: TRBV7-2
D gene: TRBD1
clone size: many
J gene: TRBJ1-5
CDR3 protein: CASRRATGGNQPQHF
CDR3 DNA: TGTGCCAGCAGACGGGCGACAGGGGGGAATCAGCCCCAGCATTTT

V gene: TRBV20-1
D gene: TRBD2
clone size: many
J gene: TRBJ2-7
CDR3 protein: CSAREAGVVYEQYF
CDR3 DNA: TGCAGTGCTAGAGAAGCGGGAGTGGTGTACGAGCAGTACTTC

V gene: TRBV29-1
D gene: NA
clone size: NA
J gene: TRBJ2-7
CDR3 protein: CSAGRDTVSYEQYF
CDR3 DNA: TGCAGCGCTGGACGGGACACCGTCTCCTACGAGCAGTACTTC

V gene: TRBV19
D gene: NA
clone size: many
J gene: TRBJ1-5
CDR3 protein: CASQQDLSNQPQHF
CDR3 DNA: TGTGCCAGTCAACAAGACCTGAGCAATCAGCCCCAGCATTTT

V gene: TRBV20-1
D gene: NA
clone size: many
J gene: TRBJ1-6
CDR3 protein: CSARRGIGNSPLHF
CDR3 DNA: TGCAGTGCCCGAAGGGGAATCGGCAATTCACCCCTCCACTTT

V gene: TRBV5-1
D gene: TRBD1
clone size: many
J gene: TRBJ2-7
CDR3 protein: CASSLKQGPYEQYF
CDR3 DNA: TGCGCCAGCAGCTTGAAACAGGGGCCCTACGAGCAGTACTTC

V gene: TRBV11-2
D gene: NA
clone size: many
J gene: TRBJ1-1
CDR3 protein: CASSLGYKNTEAFF
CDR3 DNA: TGTGCCAGCAGCTTAGGATACAAGAACACTGAAGCTTTCTTT

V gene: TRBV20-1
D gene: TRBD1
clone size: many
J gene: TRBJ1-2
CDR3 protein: CSARDPTGNYGYTF
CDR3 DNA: TGCAGTGCTAGAGATCCGACAGGGAACTATGGCTACACCTTC

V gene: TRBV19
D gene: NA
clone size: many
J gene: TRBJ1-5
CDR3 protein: CASSIGPTNQPQHF
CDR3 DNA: TGTGCCAGTAGTATTGGACCGACCAATCAGCCCCAGCATTTT

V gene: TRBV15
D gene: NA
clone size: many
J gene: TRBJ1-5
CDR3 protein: CATSRDLGNSINQPQHF
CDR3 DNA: TGTGCCACCAGCAGAGATCTCGGTAACAGCATTAATCAGCCCCAGCATTTT

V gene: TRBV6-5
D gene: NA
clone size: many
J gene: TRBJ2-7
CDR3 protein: CASSYLPGRGSSYEQYF
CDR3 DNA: TGTGCCAGCAGTTACCTTCCCGGCCGTGGTAGCTCCTACGAGCAGTACTTC

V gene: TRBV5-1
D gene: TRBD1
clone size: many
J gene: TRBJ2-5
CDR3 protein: CASSFRQGETQYF
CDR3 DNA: TGCGCCAGCAGCTTCCGACAGGGGGAGACCCAGTACTTC

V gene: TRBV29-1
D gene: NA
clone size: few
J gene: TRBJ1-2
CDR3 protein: CSVVREYGYTF
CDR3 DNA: TGCAGCGTTGTGAGGGAATATGGCTACACCTTC

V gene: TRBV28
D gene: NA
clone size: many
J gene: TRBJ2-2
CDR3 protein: CASREAGTGELFF
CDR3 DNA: TGTGCCAGCAGAGAGGCGGGCACCGGGGAGCTGTTTTTT

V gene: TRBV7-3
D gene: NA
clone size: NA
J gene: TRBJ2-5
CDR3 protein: CASSSIAGVSETQYF
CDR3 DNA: TGTGCCAGCAGCTCAATCGCAGGGGTATCGGAGACCCAGTACTTC

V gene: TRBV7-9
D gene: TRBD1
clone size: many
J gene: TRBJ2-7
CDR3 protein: CASSPRTGGGSHYEQYF
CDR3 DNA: TGTGCCAGCAGCCCCCGGACAGGGGGCGGAAGCCACTACGAGCAGTACTTC

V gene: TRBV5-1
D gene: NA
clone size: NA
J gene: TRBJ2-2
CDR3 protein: CASSTGPRAITGELFF
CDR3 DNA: TGCGCCAGCAGCACCGGGCCCAGAGCGATCACCGGGGAGCTGTTTTTT

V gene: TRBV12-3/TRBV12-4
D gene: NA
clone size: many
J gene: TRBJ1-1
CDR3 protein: CASSFHGAGDAFF
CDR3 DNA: TGTGCCAGCAGTTTCCATGGGGCAGGGGATGCTTTCTTT

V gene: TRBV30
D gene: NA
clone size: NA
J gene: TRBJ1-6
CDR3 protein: CAWTPGTNSPLHF
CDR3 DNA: TGTGCCTGGACCCCAGGGACGAATTCACCCCTCCACTTT

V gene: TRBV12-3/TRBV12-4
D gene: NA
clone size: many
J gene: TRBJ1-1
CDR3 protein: CASRGLLLNTEAFF
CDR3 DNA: TGTGCCAGCAGAGGACTGCTGTTGAACACTGAAGCTTTCTTT

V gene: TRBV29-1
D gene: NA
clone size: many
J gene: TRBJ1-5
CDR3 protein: CSVSEGFFNQPQHF
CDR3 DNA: TGCAGCGTTTCCGAGGGGTTCTTCAATCAGCCCCAGCATTTT

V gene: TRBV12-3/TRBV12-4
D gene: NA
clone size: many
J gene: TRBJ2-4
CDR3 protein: CASSLSRVAKNIQYF
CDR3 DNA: TGTGCCAGCAGTTTAAGTAGGGTCGCCAAAAACATTCAGTACTTC

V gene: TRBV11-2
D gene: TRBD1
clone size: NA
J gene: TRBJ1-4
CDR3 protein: CASSPQDRADEKLFF
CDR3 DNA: TGTGCCAGCAGCCCCCAGGACAGGGCGGATGAAAAACTGTTTTTT

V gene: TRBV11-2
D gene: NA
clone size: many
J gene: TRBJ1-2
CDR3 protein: CASSLWTSQNYGYTF
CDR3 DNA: TGTGCCAGCAGCTTATGGACATCTCAAAACTATGGCTACACCTTC

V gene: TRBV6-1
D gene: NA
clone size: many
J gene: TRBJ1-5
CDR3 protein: CASLTPNRGSNQPQHF
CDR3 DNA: TGTGCCAGCCTAACCCCTAACCGGGGTAGCAATCAGCCCCAGCATTTT